This T cell receptor (beta chain) was documented in a study of cytomegalovirus exposure and HLA in healthy donors. Study conclusions and caveats: Many donors carried some public TCRs, although rarity characterized most TCR sequences. Specificity for CMV antigens was confirmed in vitro for three of the CMV-associated chains. The study labeled 170 or so TCR beta chains cytomegalovirus-associated.

CDR3 length: 16 residues. Germline V gene data show CDR1 as SQVTM and CDR2 as ANQGSEA. After removal of 3 bases from V and 6 bases from J, the junction contained 15 bases not matched to a gene. On this clone itself: The antigen remains unidentified.

Donors were drawn from the approximately 120-subject validation cohort, separate from the roughly 700-subject first cohort. Some clones are missing from TCRdb's copy, which holds only in-frame ones; the method was immunoSEQ multiplex PCR. The data hold about 130,000 clones, with 90% to 96% observed a single time. Sequencing input: PBMCs. The chain carries TRBV29-1 and TRBJ1-1, with TRBD1 identical over 8 bases. The TCR originated in a man in his late teens or twenties in good health and CMV-seronegative. The CDR3 sequence: CSVDGQGGGGGPEAFF. The DNA of the CDR3 is TGCAGCGTTGACGGACAGGGTGGGGGGGGCGGTCCTGAAGCTTTCTTT.